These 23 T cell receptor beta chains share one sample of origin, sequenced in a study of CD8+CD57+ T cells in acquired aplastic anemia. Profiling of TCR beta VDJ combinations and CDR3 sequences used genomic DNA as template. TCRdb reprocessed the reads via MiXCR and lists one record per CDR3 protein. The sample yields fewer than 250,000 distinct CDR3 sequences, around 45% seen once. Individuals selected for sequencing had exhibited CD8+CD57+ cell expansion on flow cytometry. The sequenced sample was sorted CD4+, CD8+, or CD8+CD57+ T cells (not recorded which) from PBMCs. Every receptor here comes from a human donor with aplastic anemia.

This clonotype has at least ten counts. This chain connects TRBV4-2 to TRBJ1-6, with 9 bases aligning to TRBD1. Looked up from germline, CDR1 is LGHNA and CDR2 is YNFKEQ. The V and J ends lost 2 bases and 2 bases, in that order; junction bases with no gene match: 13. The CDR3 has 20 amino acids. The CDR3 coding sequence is TGTGCCAGCAGCCAAATGGTGGGACAGGGAAGGGACCCCTATAATTCACCCCTCCACTTT. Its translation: CASSQMVGQGRDPYNSPLHF.

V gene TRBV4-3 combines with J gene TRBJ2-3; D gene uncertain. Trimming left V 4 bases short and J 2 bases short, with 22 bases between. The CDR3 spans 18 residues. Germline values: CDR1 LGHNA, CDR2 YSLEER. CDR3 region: CASSLNTAIRASTDTQYF. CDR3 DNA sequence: TGCGCCAGCAGCCTTAACACCGCCATTAGAGCCTCCACAGATACGCAGTATTTT.

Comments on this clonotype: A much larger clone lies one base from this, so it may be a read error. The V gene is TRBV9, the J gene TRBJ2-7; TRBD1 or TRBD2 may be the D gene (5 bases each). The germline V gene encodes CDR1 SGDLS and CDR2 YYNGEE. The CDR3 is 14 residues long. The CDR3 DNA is TGTGCCAGCAGTGAAGAGGGGCGCTCCTACGAGCGGTACTTC. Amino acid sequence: CASSEEGRSYERYF.

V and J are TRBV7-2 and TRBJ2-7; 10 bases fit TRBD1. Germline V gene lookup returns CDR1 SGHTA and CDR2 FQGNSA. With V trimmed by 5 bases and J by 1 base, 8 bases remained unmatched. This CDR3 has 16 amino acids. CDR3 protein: CASSPHGQGVSYEQYF. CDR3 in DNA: TGTGCCAGCAGCCCCCACGGACAGGGGGTGTCCTACGAGCAGTACTTC.

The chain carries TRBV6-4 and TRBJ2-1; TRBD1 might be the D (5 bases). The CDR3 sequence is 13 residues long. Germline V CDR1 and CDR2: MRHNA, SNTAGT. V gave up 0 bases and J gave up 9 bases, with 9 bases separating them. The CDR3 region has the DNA TGTGCCAGCAGTGACTCCGACAGCACTGAGCAGTTCTTC. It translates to CASSDSDSTEQFF.

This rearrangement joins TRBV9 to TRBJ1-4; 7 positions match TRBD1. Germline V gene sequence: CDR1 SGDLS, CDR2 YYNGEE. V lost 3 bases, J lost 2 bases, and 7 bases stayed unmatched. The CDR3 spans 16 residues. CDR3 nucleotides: TGTGCCAGCAGCGCCACGCCAGGGGGTACTAATGAAAAACTGTTTTTT. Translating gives CASSATPGGTNEKLFF.

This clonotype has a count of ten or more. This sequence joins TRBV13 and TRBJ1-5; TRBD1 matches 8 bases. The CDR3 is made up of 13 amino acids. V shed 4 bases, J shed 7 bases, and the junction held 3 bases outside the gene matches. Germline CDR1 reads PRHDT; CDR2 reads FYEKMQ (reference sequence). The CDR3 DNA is TGTGCCAGCAGCTCGACAGGGGTACAGCCCCAGCATTTT. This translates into CASSSTGVQPQHF.

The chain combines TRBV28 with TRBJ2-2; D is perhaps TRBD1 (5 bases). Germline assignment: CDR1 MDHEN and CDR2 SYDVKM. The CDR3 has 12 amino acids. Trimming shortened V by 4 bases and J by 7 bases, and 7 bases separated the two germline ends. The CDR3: CASSWGGGELFF. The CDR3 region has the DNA TGTGCCAGCAGTTGGGGCGGCGGGGAGCTGTTTTTT.

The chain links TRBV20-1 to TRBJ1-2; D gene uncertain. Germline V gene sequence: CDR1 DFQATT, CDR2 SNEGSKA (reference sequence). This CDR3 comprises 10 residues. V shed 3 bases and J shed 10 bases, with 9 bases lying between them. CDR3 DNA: TGCAGTGCTAGTGAGGCGCCCTACACCTTC. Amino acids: CSASEAPYTF.

The CDR3 protein is CATSELHRKCPPLHF. The CDR3 bases are TGTGCCACCAGTGAATTGCACCGGAAGTGTCCACCCCTCCACTTT. The chain carries TRBV24-1 and TRBJ1-6; no definite D call. Germline CDR1 KGHDR, CDR2 SFDVKD. V was clipped by 4 bases and J by 11 bases, with 17 bases between them. The CDR3 has 15 residues.

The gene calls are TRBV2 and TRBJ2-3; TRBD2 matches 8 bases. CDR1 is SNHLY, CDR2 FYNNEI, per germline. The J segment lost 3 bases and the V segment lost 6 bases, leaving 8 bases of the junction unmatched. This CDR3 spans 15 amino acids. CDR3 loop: CASRSGTRRTDTQYF. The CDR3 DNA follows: TGTGCCAGCAGATCCGGGACTAGGCGGACAGATACGCAGTATTTT.

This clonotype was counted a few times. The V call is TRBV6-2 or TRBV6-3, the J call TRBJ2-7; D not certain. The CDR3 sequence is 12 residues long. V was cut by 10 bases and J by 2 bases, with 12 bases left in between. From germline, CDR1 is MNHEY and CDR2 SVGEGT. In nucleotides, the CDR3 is TGTGCCACCCAATTTAATACCTACGAGCAGTACTTC. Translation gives CATQFNTYEQYF.

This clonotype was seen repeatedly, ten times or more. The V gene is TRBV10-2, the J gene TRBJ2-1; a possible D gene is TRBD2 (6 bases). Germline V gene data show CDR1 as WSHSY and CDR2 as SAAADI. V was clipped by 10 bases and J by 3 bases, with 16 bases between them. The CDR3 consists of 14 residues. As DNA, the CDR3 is TGCGCCACCCATGAGGCGGGAAACTACAATGAGCAGTTCTTC. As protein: CATHEAGNYNEQFF.

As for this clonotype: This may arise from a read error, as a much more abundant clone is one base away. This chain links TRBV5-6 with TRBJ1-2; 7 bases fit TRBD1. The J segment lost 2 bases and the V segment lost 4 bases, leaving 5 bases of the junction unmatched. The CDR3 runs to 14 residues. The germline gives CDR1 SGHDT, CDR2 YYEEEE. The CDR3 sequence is CASSLTTGNYGYTF. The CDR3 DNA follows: TGTGCCAGCAGCCTGACGACAGGGAACTATGGCTACACCTTC.

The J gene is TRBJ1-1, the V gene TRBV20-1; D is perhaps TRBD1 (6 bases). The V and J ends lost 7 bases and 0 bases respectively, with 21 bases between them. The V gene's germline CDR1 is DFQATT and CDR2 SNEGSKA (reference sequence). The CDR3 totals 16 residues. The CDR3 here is CSVRTARGWVNTEAFF. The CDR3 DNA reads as TGCAGTGTTAGGACAGCCAGGGGTTGGGTGAACACTGAAGCTTTCTTT.

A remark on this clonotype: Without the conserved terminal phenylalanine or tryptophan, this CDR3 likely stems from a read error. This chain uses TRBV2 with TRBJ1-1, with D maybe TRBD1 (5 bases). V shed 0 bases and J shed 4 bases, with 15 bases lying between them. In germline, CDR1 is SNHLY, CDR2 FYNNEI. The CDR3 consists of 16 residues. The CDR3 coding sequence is TGTGCCAGCAGTGAAGCGGCTTCAGGGATAAGCACTGAAGCTTTCTCT. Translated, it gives CASSEAASGISTEAFS.

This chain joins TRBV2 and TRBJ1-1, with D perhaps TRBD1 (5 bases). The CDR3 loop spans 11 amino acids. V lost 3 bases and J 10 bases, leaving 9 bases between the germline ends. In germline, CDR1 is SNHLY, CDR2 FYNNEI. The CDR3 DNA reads TGTGCCAGCAGTGACACCAGGGCAGCTTTCTTT. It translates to CASSDTRAAFF.

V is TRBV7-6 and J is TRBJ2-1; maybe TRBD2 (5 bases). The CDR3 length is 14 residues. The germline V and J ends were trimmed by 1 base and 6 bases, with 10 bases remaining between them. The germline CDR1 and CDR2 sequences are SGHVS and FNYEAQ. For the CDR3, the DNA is TGTGCCAGCAGCTTAGGACAAAGCGGCAATGAGCAGTTCTTC. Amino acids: CASSLGQSGNEQFF.

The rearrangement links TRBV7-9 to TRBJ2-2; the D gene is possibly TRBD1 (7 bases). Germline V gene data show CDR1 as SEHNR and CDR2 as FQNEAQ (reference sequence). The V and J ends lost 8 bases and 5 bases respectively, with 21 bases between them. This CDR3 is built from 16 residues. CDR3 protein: CASSPVEGARTGELFF. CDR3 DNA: TGTGCCAGCTCACCAGTGGAGGGGGCGCGGACCGGGGAGCTGTTTTTT.

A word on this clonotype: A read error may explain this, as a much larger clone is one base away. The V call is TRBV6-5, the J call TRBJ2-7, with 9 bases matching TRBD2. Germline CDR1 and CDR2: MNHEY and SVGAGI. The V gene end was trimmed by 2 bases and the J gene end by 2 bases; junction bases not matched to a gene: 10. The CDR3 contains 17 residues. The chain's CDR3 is CASSYVMRLADTYEQYF. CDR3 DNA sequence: TGTGCCAGCAGTTACGTGATGCGACTAGCGGACACCTACGAGCAGTACTTC.

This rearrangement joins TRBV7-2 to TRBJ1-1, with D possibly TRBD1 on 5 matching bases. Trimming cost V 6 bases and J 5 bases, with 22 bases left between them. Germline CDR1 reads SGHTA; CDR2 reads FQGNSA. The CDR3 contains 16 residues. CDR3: CASRPGRLILRTEAFF. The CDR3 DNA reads TGTGCCAGCAGACCGGGACGTTTGATCTTAAGAACTGAAGCTTTCTTT.

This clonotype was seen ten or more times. CDR3 DNA sequence: TGTGCCAGCAGCCAAGTGGCTAGCCAACAAGAGACCCAGTACTTC. Translating gives CASSQVASQQETQYF. V is TRBV7-3 and J is TRBJ2-5; TRBD2 is a possible D gene (5 bases). The CDR3 sequence is 15 residues long. Trimming shortened V by 5 bases and J by 2 bases, and 15 bases separated the two germline ends. Germline V gives CDR1 SGHTA, CDR2 FQGTGA.

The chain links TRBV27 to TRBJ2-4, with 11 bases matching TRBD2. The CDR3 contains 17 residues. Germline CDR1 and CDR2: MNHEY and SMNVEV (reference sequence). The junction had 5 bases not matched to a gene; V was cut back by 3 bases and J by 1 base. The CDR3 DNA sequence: TGTGCCAGCAGTTTCCTCGGGACTAGCGGCGCCAAAAACATTCAGTACTTC. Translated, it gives CASSFLGTSGAKNIQYF.